This T cell receptor (beta chain) comes out of a study of cytomegalovirus exposure and HLA in healthy donors. Study overall: Unique TCRs numbering 75 million to 95 million, obtained from HLA-typed donors, made up an early data release.

Both 60 Vbeta primers and 13 Jbeta primers went into the PCR. Assay used: immunoSEQ multiplex PCR; TCRdb lists only in-frame clones, some missing. The sample shows approximately 150,000 clones, roughly 81% of them seen only once. Sequenced: PBMCs. This TCR was sampled from a girl aged 10-17 years in good health and CMV-seropositive.

The CDR3: CASSLPDRFNEQFF. In nucleotides, the CDR3 is TGTGCCAGCAGCCTCCCGGACAGGTTCAATGAGCAGTTCTTC. The chain has TRBV14 and TRBJ2-1; TRBD1 matches 7 bases. Germline V gene sequence: CDR1 SGHDN, CDR2 FVKESK. J gave up 6 bases and V 4 bases, and 6 bases lay outside the gene matches. This CDR3 is built from 14 residues.